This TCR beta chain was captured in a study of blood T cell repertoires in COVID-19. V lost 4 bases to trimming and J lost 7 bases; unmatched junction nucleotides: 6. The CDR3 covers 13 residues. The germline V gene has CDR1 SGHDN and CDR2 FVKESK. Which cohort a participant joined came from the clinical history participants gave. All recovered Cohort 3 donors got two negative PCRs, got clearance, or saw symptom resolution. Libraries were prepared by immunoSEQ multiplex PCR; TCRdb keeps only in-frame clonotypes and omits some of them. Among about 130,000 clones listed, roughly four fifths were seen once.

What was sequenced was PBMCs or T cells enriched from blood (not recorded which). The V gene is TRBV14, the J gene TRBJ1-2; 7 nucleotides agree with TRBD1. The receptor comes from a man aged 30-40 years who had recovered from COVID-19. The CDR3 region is CASSLDRKGGYTF. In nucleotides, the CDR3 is TGTGCCAGCAGCCTGGACAGGAAAGGTGGCTACACCTTC.